Given below is one T cell receptor (beta chain) in context. This entry belongs to a study of blood T cell repertoires in COVID-19. Study in general: Acute and convalescent COVID-19 samples came from the United States, Italy and Spain. Sample material is recorded as cDNA or gDNA derived from T cells, B-cell-depleted T cells, or PBMCs.

Authors' processing steps: Nucleated cell counts were estimated from reference gene primer amplification. Profiling relied on immunoSEQ multiplex PCR, and the TCRdb table lists in-frame clones only, not all of them. That table gives V, J and clone size, and the DNA gave D and trimming. The table records about 100,000 clones, more than 85% of them present only once. CDR1 and CDR2 from the germline V gene are LNHDA and SQIVND (reference sequence). Trimming pared 5 bases from V and 1 base from J, leaving 10 bases between. The CDR3 totals 14 residues. This receptor was taken from a man aged 45-65 years with active COVID-19. This chain uses TRBV19 with TRBJ2-3; D unclear. Material: peripheral blood. CDR3 loop: CASSSGPRTDTQYF. CDR3 bases: TGTGCCAGTAGTTCGGGTCCTCGCACAGATACGCAGTATTTT.